Presented here are 13 T cell receptor beta chains from one specimen sequenced in a study of blood T cells in healthy people across ages. The authors ran a second PCR of 7 to 11 cycles using a sample-barcoded 5' primer and a J-beta primer mix. From the 5' RACE reads, TCRdb called clonotypes with MiXCR, one entry per CDR3 protein. Of some 900,000 distinct CDR3 sequences in the sample, roughly 48% were seen once. Sequencing was performed on blood. These receptors were taken from a man in his thirties or forties in good health.

In its sample, this clonotype was seen once. The gene calls are TRBV20-1 and TRBJ1-1, with D perhaps matching TRBD1 (5 bases). The length of the CDR3 is 12 residues. Per the germline V gene, CDR1 is DFQATT and CDR2 is SNEGSKA (reference sequence). Between the trimmed V and J ends, which lost 3 bases and 5 bases, there was a span of 10 bases. CDR3 region: CSASGTFTEAFF. For the CDR3, the DNA is TGCAGTGCTAGCGGGACGTTTACTGAAGCTTTCTTT.

The chain couples TRBV9 to TRBJ2-1; 12 bases fit TRBD1. The CDR3 runs to 16 residues. The trim removed 2 bases at V and 3 bases at J, leaving 3 bases unmatched. The germline V gene has CDR1 SGDLS and CDR2 YYNGEE. The CDR3 DNA is TGTGCCAGCAGCGTGGGGACAGGGGGCTTCTACAATGAGCAGTTCTTC. Its protein is CASSVGTGGFYNEQFF.

V usage is TRBV5-6 and J usage is TRBJ2-4, with TRBD2 matching over 12 bases. Germline loops: CDR1 SGHDT, CDR2 YYEEEE. The CDR3 loop spans 18 amino acids. Germline trimming cut 4 bases from V and 4 bases from J; bases unmatched to any gene: 12. The CDR3 bases are TGTGCCAGCAGCCAACTAGCGGGGGGCCCGGACGAGAAAAACATTCAGTACTTC. This translates into CASSQLAGGPDEKNIQYF.

The rearrangement joins TRBV27 to TRBJ2-3; TRBD2 is a possible D gene (6 bases). The CDR3 covers 15 residues. Trimming took 5 bases from V and 3 from J, leaving 15 bases between them. The germline CDR1 and CDR2 sequences are MNHEY and SMNVEV (reference sequence). The CDR3 region has the DNA TGTGCCAGCAGTGAGCCGACTAGTAGGACAGATACGCAGTATTTT. It specifies CASSEPTSRTDTQYF.

The genes are TRBV27 and TRBJ2-3; 13 bases map to TRBD2. After removal of 6 bases from V and 1 base from J, the junction contained 7 bases not matched to a gene. Germline lookup yields CDR1 MNHEY and CDR2 SMNVEV (reference sequence). The CDR3 is 17 residues long. The CDR3 DNA follows: TGTGCCAGCAGCTTCACTAGCGGGAGGGCGGGCACAGATACGCAGTATTTT. Its protein product is CASSFTSGRAGTDTQYF.

The chain couples TRBV11-2 to TRBJ2-7; D gene uncertain. Germline CDR1 reads SGHAT; CDR2 reads FQNNGV. The CDR3 is 18 residues long. The V end was cut by 0 bases, the J end by 4 bases, with 22 bases between. This CDR3 is CASSLDMAATTKGYEQYF. The CDR3, as DNA: TGTGCCAGCAGCTTAGATATGGCAGCCACAACCAAGGGATACGAGCAGTACTTC. The full variable domain, its missing parts supplied by reference TRBV11-2 and TRBJ2-7, is EAGVAQSPRYKIIEKRQSVAFWCNPISGHATLYWYQQILGQGPKLLIQFQNNGVVDDSQLPKDRFSAERLKGVDSTLKIQPAKLEDSAVYLCASSLDMAATTKGYEQYFGPGTRLTVT.

In this sample, this clonotype turned up a few times. The V call is TRBV3-1, the J call TRBJ1-6; D perhaps matches TRBD1 (5 bases). CDR1 is LGHDT and CDR2 is YNNKEL in the germline V gene (reference sequence). The V and J ends lost 3 bases and 6 bases respectively, with 9 bases between them. The CDR3 is 14 amino acids. The CDR3 nucleotides are TGTGCCAGCAGCCAGGGGCAGGTTAATTCACCCCTCCACTTT. Translating it yields CASSQGQVNSPLHF.

Many counts were recorded for this clonotype. The chain employs TRBV6-4 and TRBJ2-3, with 9 bases that match TRBD2. CDR3 length equals 15 residues. Germline assignment: CDR1 MRHNA and CDR2 SNTAGT. The trim removed 2 bases at V and 1 base at J, leaving 1 base unmatched. CDR3 bases: TGTGCCAGCAGTGACGCTAGCGGGGGCACAGATACGCAGTATTTT. This codes for CASSDASGGTDTQYF.

This clonotype showed up just a few times. The chain combines TRBV6-5 with TRBJ2-7; D is unresolved. The tail of the sequence fits TRBJ2-5 better, so the J call may be wrong. Looked up from germline, CDR1 is MNHEY and CDR2 is SVGAGI. This CDR3 region has 14 residues. CDR3 nucleotide sequence: TGTGCCAGCAGGGAACTCCTCCGCCGAGAGACCCAGTACTTC. It codes for CASRELLRRETQYF.

This clonotype was detected ten times or more. The chain carries TRBV27 and TRBJ2-1; TRBD2 might be the D (5 bases). Germline assignment: CDR1 MNHEY and CDR2 SMNVEV (reference sequence). This CDR3 spans 14 amino acids. V lost 4 bases and J lost 5, with 12 bases in between. The CDR3 coding sequence is TGTGCCAGCAGTTACTCGGGGATTAACAATGAGCAGTTCTTC. It translates to CASSYSGINNEQFF.

The chain combines TRBV7-2 with TRBJ2-5; 8 nucleotides align to TRBD2. CDR1 is SGHTA, CDR2 FQGNSA, per germline. This CDR3 spans 15 amino acids. The J segment lost 5 bases and the V segment lost 2 bases, leaving 7 bases of the junction unmatched. Here the CDR3 DNA reads TGTGCCAGCAGCTTACAACTAGCGGCGGTTGAGACCCAGTACTTC. Translating it yields CASSLQLAAVETQYF.

This chain connects TRBV21-1 to TRBJ1-2; the D call in the table, TRBD1, was not verified against the DNA. TRBV21-1 is a recognized pseudogene. This CDR3 has 17 residues. CDR3 amino acids: CASSKRQGARSNYGYTF. The CDR3 bases are TGTGCCAGCAGCAAACGGCAGGGGGCGCGTTCAAACTATGGCTACACCTTC.

The V and J genes are TRBV5-1 and TRBJ1-2; 9 nucleotides align to TRBD1. Unmatched junction bases numbered 6, after V lost 0 bases and J lost 6 bases. This CDR3 region has 15 residues. Germline assignment: CDR1 SGHRS and CDR2 YFSETQ. In nucleotides, the CDR3 is TGCGCCAGCAGCTTGGGGGGACAGGGCGCCGATGGCTACACCTTC. Protein product: CASSLGGQGADGYTF.